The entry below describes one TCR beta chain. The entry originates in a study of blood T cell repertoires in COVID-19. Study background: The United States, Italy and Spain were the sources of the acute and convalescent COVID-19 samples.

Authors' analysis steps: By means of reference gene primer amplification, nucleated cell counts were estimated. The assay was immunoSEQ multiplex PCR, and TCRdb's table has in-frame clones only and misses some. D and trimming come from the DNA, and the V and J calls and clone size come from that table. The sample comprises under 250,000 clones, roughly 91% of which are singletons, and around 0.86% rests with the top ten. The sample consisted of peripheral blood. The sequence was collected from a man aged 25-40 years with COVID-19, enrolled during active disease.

In DNA form, the CDR3 reads TGTGCCAGCAGCTTAGTAGACAGGGTGACTGAAGCTTTCTTT. Amino acid sequence: CASSLVDRVTEAFF. V usage is TRBV11-2 and J usage is TRBJ1-1; 7 nucleotides align to TRBD1. The CDR3 runs to 14 residues. Unmatched junction bases numbered 4, after V lost 1 base and J lost 5 bases. Germline CDR1 and CDR2: SGHAT and FQNNGV.